A selection of T cell receptor beta chains follows, all from one sample in a study of blood T cells in healthy people across ages. TCRdb re-called the 5' RACE reads with MiXCR, one entry per CDR3 protein. The repertoire holds about 600,000 distinct CDR3 sequences, less than 60% seen once, with about 26% in the top ten. Sequenced: blood. The receptors shown here come from a man older than 75 in good health. Each CDR3 is given with its conserved first and last residue. Each record gives: D gene, V gene, clone size, J gene, CDR3 protein, CDR3 DNA. The D gene is left open where the match is weak. Only some rows state a clone size, as once, few, many or a class for expanded clones.

>TRBD2|TRBV4-2|many|TRBJ2-7
CASSQDLSSGSLHEQYF
TGTGCCAGCAGCCAAGATTTGTCTAGCGGGAGTCTCCACGAGCAGTACTTC
>TRBD1|TRBV7-2|NA|TRBJ2-7
CASRSSRDRGPYEQYF
TGTGCCAGCAGGTCGTCCCGGGACAGGGGGCCCTACGAGCAGTACTTC
>NA|TRBV2|few|TRBJ2-6
CASSGSRVSGANVLTF
TGTGCCAGCAGTGGATCCAGGGTTTCTGGGGCCAACGTCCTGACTTTC
>NA|TRBV29-1|few|TRBJ1-4
CSVVKGVGEKLFF
TGCAGCGTTGTGAAGGGGGTCGGTGAAAAACTGTTTTTT
>NA|TRBV6-1|NA|TRBJ2-3
CARSEVGAAGTQYF
TGTGCCCGCAGTGAAGTGGGGGCAGCAGGTACGCAGTATTTT
>NA|TRBV20-1|NA|TRBJ2-5
CSARSPGGLQETQYF
TGCAGTGCTCGCAGCCCGGGGGGCCTCCAAGAGACCCAGTACTTC
>NA|TRBV12-3/TRBV12-4|NA|TRBJ2-7
CASSLDSPYEQYF
TGTGCCAGCAGCCTAGACAGTCCCTACGAGCAGTACTTC
>NA|TRBV7-2|few|TRBJ2-3
CASSLVSQSTDTQYF
TGTGCCAGCAGCTTAGTCTCGCAGTCCACAGATACGCAGTATTTT
>NA|TRBV7-9|NA|TRBJ1-4
CASSPSRDEKLFF
TGTGCCAGCAGCCCCAGCAGGGACGAAAAACTGTTTTTT
>NA|TRBV7-9|NA|TRBJ2-1
CASRDGTRNEQFF
TGTGCCAGCAGAGACGGGACTCGCAATGAGCAGTTCTTC
>NA|TRBV28|NA|TRBJ2-1
CASSLGSLAFYNEQFF
TGTGCCAGCAGTTTGGGTAGTCTAGCGTTCTACAATGAGCAGTTCTTC
>NA|TRBV6-2/TRBV6-3|NA|TRBJ2-7
CASSYSLVRSYEQYF
TGTGCCAGCAGTTACTCTCTCGTTAGAAGCTACGAGCAGTACTTC
>TRBD1|TRBV25-1|few|TRBJ2-7
CASSDVRDRGTYEQYF
TGTGCCAGCAGTGACGTCCGGGACAGGGGTACCTACGAGCAGTACTTC
>TRBD1|TRBV20-1|NA|TRBJ1-1
CSAPGQGDTEAFF
TGCAGTGCACCTGGACAGGGGGACACTGAAGCTTTCTTT
>NA|TRBV5-1|few|TRBJ2-1
CASSTGRTYNEQFF
TGCGCCAGCAGTACAGGGCGAACGTACAATGAGCAGTTCTTC
>NA|TRBV6-5|many|TRBJ1-4
CAGLGFPNEKLFF
TGTGCCGGTTTAGGGTTCCCTAATGAAAAACTGTTTTTT
>NA|TRBV4-1|NA|TRBJ1-2
CASSQGTAPNYGYTF
TGCGCCAGCAGCCAAGGGACAGCCCCTAACTATGGCTACACCTTC
>NA|TRBV20-1|few|TRBJ2-5
CSASPQETQYF
TGCAGTGCTAGCCCCCAGGAGACCCAGTACTTC
>NA|TRBV30|NA|TRBJ1-6
CAWTPPGNSPLHF
TGTGCCTGGACCCCGCCTGGAAATTCACCCCTCCACTTT
>NA|TRBV6-6|NA|TRBJ1-5
CASSGSKDQPQHF
TGTGCCAGCAGCGGGTCGAAGGATCAGCCCCAGCATTTT
>NA|TRBV29-1|NA|TRBJ1-2
CSVYTGTDYGYTF
TGCAGCGTATATACCGGGACTGACTATGGCTACACCTTC
>NA|TRBV6-6|NA|TRBJ2-4
CAGSHHALAKNIQYF
TGTGCCGGCAGTCACCATGCTCTAGCCAAAAACATTCAGTACTTC
>TRBD2|TRBV19|NA|TRBJ2-1
CASIRYLRWRETKDHYNEQFF
TGTGCCAGTATTAGATACCTTCGTTGGCGGGAGACGAAGGACCACTACAATGAGCAGTTCTTC
>TRBD2|TRBV27|NA|TRBJ2-2
CASSPKLARVTGELFF
TGTGCCAGCAGTCCTAAACTAGCGAGGGTCACCGGGGAGCTGTTTTTT
>NA|TRBV4-1|NA|TRBJ2-1
CASSRPGKQFF
TGCGCCAGCAGCCGGCCGGGTAAGCAGTTCTTC
>NA|TRBV28|NA|TRBJ2-7
CASSSSWAAYTYEQYF
TGTGCCAGCAGTTCCAGTTGGGCAGCCTACACCTACGAGCAGTACTTC
>TRBD1|TRBV9|NA|TRBJ1-4
CASSGPGTGDEKLFF
TGTGCCAGCAGCGGCCCCGGGACAGGGGATGAAAAACTGTTTTTT